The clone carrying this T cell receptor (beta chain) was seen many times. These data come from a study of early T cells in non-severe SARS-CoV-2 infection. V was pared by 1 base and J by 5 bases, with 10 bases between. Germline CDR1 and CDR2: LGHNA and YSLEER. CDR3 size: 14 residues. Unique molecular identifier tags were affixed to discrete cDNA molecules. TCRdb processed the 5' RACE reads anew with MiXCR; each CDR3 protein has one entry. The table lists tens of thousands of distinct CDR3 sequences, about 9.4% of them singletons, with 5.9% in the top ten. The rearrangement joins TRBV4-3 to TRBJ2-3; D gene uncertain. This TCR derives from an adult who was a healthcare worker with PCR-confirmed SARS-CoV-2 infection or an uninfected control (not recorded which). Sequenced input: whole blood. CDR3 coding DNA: TGCGCCAGCAGCCAAGGTGGCTACATAGATACGCAGTATTTT. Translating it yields CASSQGGYIDTQYF.